Given below is one TCR beta chain in context. The record originates from a study of blood T cell repertoires in COVID-19. Study details: Samples taken during acute and convalescent COVID-19 were collected in the United States, Italy and Spain. The cDNA or gDNA used as material had been derived from T cells, B-cell-depleted T cells, or PBMCs.

This CDR3 has 16 residues. Germline V gene data show CDR1 as SNHLY and CDR2 as FYNNEI. Trimming removed 6 bases from V and 0 bases from J; junction bases left unmatched: 3. Original methodology: Estimation of nucleated cell counts relied on the amplification of reference gene primers. Repertoires were generated with immunoSEQ multiplex PCR, while TCRdb's copy carries only in-frame clones and drops some. V and J calls and clone size follow that table, whereas D and trimming were derived from the DNA. The data contain roughly 110,000 clones, approximately 88% of them seen just once; the ten biggest clones take up 0.83%.

The sample comprised peripheral blood. This sequence joins TRBV2 and TRBJ2-1; 12 bases are a match to TRBD2. This sequence was found in a woman in her sixties or seventies with acute or convalescent COVID-19. The CDR3 DNA reads as TGTGCCAGCAGGGAGACTAGCGGGAGCTCCTACAATGAGCAGTTCTTC. Its translation is CASRETSGSSYNEQFF.